The 20 T cell receptor beta chains reported below all come from one sample, sequenced in a study of high-grade serous ovarian cancer treatment subgroups (dated by TCRdb to the early 2020s). The method behind the library was the immunoSEQ multiplex PCR assay. As stored in TCRdb, this immuneACCESS dataset retains in-frame rearrangements with V and J assigned. A fraction of the clones does not appear; measured against another copy, unresolved V genes explain less than half of the discrepancy, and the remainder lacks a known reason. This sample lists about 30,000 clones; around 84% were detected once. The ten top clones hold 2.1% of the sample. The tumor samples were collected prior to definitive surgery or chemotherapy. Sequenced: tumor tissue. The receptors come from a human donor with high-grade serous ovarian cancer.

This chain links TRBV5-1 with TRBJ2-1; tentatively, D is TRBD1 (5 bases). Trimming took off 4 bases at V and 2 bases at J, with 22 bases between the two ends. This CDR3 spans 18 amino acids. Germline assignment: CDR1 SGHRS and CDR2 YFSETQ. The CDR3 region has the DNA TGCGCCAGCAGCCTTCGGTTAGGGGATATAGTTACCTACAATGAGCAGTTCTTC. Translation: CASSLRLGDIVTYNEQFF.

The chain joins TRBV10-2 to TRBJ2-1; D not certain. The V end lost 6 bases, the J end lost 14 bases, and 17 bases lay between the germline ends. This CDR3 region has 12 residues. CDR1 and CDR2 (germline): WSHSY, SAAADI. In DNA form, the CDR3 reads TGCGCCAGCAGCCCCTGGATTGGATTGGAGTTCTTC. It specifies CASSPWIGLEFF.

The CDR3 loop reads CSVGLAVEQFF. The CDR3 DNA reads as TGCAGCGTTGGGTTGGCAGTTGAGCAGTTCTTC. The chain is built from TRBV29-1 and TRBJ2-1; D remains ambiguous. This CDR3 spans 11 amino acids. V was shortened by 4 bases and J by 9 bases, with 10 bases between the two germline ends. Germline V CDR1 and CDR2: SQVTM, ANQGSEA.

The chain is built from TRBV28 and TRBJ2-7, with 9 bases identical to TRBD1. Per germline, CDR1 MDHEN and CDR2 SYDVKM. Germline trimming cut 2 bases from V and 2 bases from J; bases unmatched to any gene: 7. The CDR3 spans 16 residues. The CDR3 loop reads CASSLTGQGRAYEQYF. Written as DNA, the CDR3 is TGTGCCAGCAGTTTAACGGGACAGGGACGGGCCTACGAGCAGTACTTC.

The chain carries TRBV29-1 and TRBJ2-2; a weak D match, TRBD1 (6 bases). The CDR3 extends over 14 amino acids. Germline CDR1 reads SQVTM; CDR2 reads ANQGSEA. Trimming stripped 6 bases from V and 4 bases from J, with 15 bases between. Here the CDR3 reads CSVATGLGTGELFF. The CDR3 DNA sequence: TGCAGCGTCGCTACAGGGTTGGGCACCGGGGAGCTGTTTTTT.

This chain links TRBV28 with TRBJ1-5; 9 nucleotides align to TRBD1. Germline V lookup: CDR1 MDHEN, CDR2 SYDVKM. V gave up 6 bases and J gave up 0 bases; unmatched junction bases: 3. The CDR3 loop spans 15 amino acids. CDR3 residues: CASSPDRGSNQPQHF. CDR3 nucleotides: TGTGCCAGCAGCCCGGACAGGGGTAGCAATCAGCCCCAGCATTTT.

V usage is TRBV11-3 and J usage is TRBJ2-1; D possibly uses TRBD1 or TRBD2 (5 bases each). V lost 6 bases and J lost 0, with 15 bases in between. CDR1 SGHNT and CDR2 YENEEA come from the germline V gene. This CDR3 is built from 16 residues. In nucleotides, the CDR3 is TGTGCCAGCAGTCCATGGGCAGGGAGCTCCTACAATGAGCAGTTCTTC. This codes for CASSPWAGSSYNEQFF.

This chain joins TRBV5-1 and TRBJ1-1; maybe TRBD1 (6 bases). CDR3 size: 14 residues. CDR1 SGHRS and CDR2 YFSETQ come from the germline V gene. Trimming pared 4 bases from V and 11 bases from J, leaving 21 bases between. The CDR3 is CASSQTGEGVVAFF. Written as DNA, the CDR3 is TGCGCCAGCAGCCAGACGGGGGAGGGGGTTGTCGCTTTCTTT.

This clone occurred once. The chain joins TRBV6-1 to TRBJ1-5; TRBD1 agrees at 9 bases. The trim removed 10 bases at V and 7 bases at J, leaving 11 bases unmatched. Per germline, CDR1 MNHNS and CDR2 SASEGT. This CDR3 has 14 amino acids. For the CDR3, the DNA is TGTGCCACATGGAACACAGGGGGCCTCCAGCCCCAGCATTTT. Protein product: CATWNTGGLQPQHF.

This chain joins TRBV2 and TRBJ2-1; D possibly corresponds to TRBD2 (5 bases). Germline CDR1 is SNHLY and CDR2 is FYNNEI. The CDR3 is 11 residues long. Trimming took off 9 bases at V and 6 bases at J, with 9 bases between the two ends. The CDR3 sequence is CAREAVNEQFF. CDR3 sequence (DNA): TGTGCCAGGGAGGCAGTCAATGAGCAGTTCTTC.

The chain uses TRBV27 and TRBJ2-1; 13 bases map to TRBD2. The CDR3 totals 17 residues. J was trimmed by 6 bases and V by 5 bases; bases with no gene match: 10. The V gene's germline CDR1 is MNHEY and CDR2 SMNVEV (reference sequence). The CDR3 DNA sequence: TGTGCCAGCAGTATACTTGGGACTAGCGGGATCCGCAATGAGCAGTTCTTC. It codes for CASSILGTSGIRNEQFF.

This clone was detected only a few times. V and J are TRBV4-2 and TRBJ1-1; weak D call: TRBD1 (5 bases). CDR3 length: 14 residues. Trimming took 4 bases from V and 1 from J, leaving 10 bases between them. Germline V lookup: CDR1 LGHNA, CDR2 YNFKEQ. For the CDR3, the DNA is TGTGCCAGCAGCCCGGGGGTAGCGAACACTGAAGCTTTCTTT. Translating it yields CASSPGVANTEAFF.

This clone was found once. The genes are TRBV4-1 and TRBJ2-5, with 9 bases matching TRBD2. Trimming removed 3 bases from V and 5 bases from J; junction bases left unmatched: 10. The CDR3 covers 16 residues. Germline V gives CDR1 MGHRA, CDR2 YSYEKL. CDR3 in amino acids: CASSQTSGNPLETQYF. CDR3 nucleotides: TGCGCCAGCAGCCAGACTAGCGGAAACCCTTTGGAGACCCAGTACTTC.

This clone was counted a single time. J is TRBJ2-7 and V is TRBV4-1, with D maybe TRBD2 (6 bases). Germline CDR1 is MGHRA and CDR2 is YSYEKL. Trimming cost V 1 base and J 6 bases, with 16 bases left between them. The CDR3 sequence is 15 residues long. Here the CDR3 reads CASSQAPGGVGEQYF. CDR3 nucleotide sequence: TGCGCCAGCAGCCAAGCCCCCGGGGGAGTCGGCGAGCAGTACTTC.

The chain carries TRBV5-4 and TRBJ1-1; D may be TRBD1 (5 bases). Trimming removed 4 bases from V and 11 bases from J, with 18 bases in between. CDR3 length: 13 amino acids. In germline, CDR1 is SGHNT, CDR2 YYREEE (reference sequence). The CDR3 nucleotides read TGTGCCAGCAGCCTACCTGACGGGGCAGGTGCTTTCTTT. Translated, it gives CASSLPDGAGAFF.

V is TRBV7-9 and J is TRBJ2-1; D is unresolved. This CDR3 has 14 amino acids. CDR1 and CDR2 (germline): SEHNR, FQNEAQ (reference sequence). Deletions cut 5 bases from V and 6 bases from J, with 14 bases between. The CDR3 DNA reads TGTGCCAGCAGCCCGGACCGTTCCAGCAATGAGCAGTTCTTC. As protein: CASSPDRSSNEQFF.

The rearrangement uses TRBV6-6 and TRBJ1-3; unclear D gene. Germline CDR1 and CDR2: MNHNY and SVGAGI (reference sequence). This CDR3 has 15 amino acids. V was clipped by 6 bases and J by 6 bases, with 18 bases between them. This chain's CDR3 is CASSLPPSTTNTIYF. As DNA, the CDR3 is TGTGCCAGCAGCCTCCCTCCCTCGACTACAAACACCATATATTTT.

The CDR3 coding sequence is TGTGCCAGCAGCTTAGGGTTCCACCAAGAGACCCAGTACTTC. It encodes CASSLGFHQETQYF. The chain joins TRBV7-9 to TRBJ2-5; no firm D call. With 1 base removed from V and 0 bases from J, the gap between germline ends came to 6 bases. Per germline, CDR1 SEHNR and CDR2 FQNEAQ (reference sequence). The CDR3 totals 14 residues.

The chain links TRBV6-5 to TRBJ2-5; 11 nucleotides agree with TRBD2. The J call may be wrong; the DNA end is better matched by TRBJ2-7. Germline V gives CDR1 MNHEY, CDR2 SVGAGI. The CDR3 totals 14 residues. The CDR3 here is CASRTTSGTYEQYF. The CDR3 bases are TGTGCCAGCAGAACGACTAGCGGGACCTACGAGCAGTACTTC.

V is TRBV5-6 and J is TRBJ2-7, with a possible D match to TRBD1 (5 bases). CDR1 is SGHDT and CDR2 is YYEEEE in the germline V gene. Trimming removed 0 bases at V and 5 bases at J, with 12 bases between. CDR3 length: 14 residues. The CDR3 reads CASSLGQKGDEQYF. CDR3 bases: TGTGCCAGCAGCTTGGGGCAGAAAGGGGACGAGCAGTACTTC.